A selection of T cell receptor beta chains follows, all from one sample in a study of shared clonotypes between healthy human individuals. Clones were read by immunoSEQ multiplex PCR, and TCRdb kept only the in-frame ones, dropping some. The sample has about 1,800,000 clones, around 96% seen once; the top ten hold 0.9% to 1.5%. The sequencing sample was made of naive CD8+ T cells sorted from blood. These receptors were collected from a man aged 18 to 30 in good health. Both conserved end residues are part of each CDR3. The order of the fields is D gene, V gene, clone size, J gene, CDR3 DNA, CDR3 protein. The D gene is left open where the match is weak. The size field is filled for only some rows; it gives once, few, many or a size class.

TRBD1	TRBV6-6	-	TRBJ1-2	TGTGCCAGCAGTTTTCTCGGGACAGCTAACTATGGCTACACCTTC	CASSFLGTANYGYTF
-	TRBV6-1	-	TRBJ1-2	TGTGCCAGCAGTGACCGCTTATATAACTATGGCTACACCTTC	CASSDRLYNYGYTF
-	TRBV9	-	TRBJ1-2	TGTGCCAGCAGCGTAGCTGCAGGGTTTAACTATGGCTACACCTTC	CASSVAAGFNYGYTF
TRBD2	TRBV15	once	TRBJ2-1	TGTGCCACCAGGAACGGACTAGCGGGCAATGAGCAGTTCTTC	CATRNGLAGNEQFF
-	TRBV9	once	TRBJ2-1	TGTGCCAGCAGCGCCCCGGGGGCTTATGATTCTGAGCAGTTCTTC	CASSAPGAYDSEQFF
-	TRBV5-1	-	TRBJ1-1	TGCGCCAGCAGCTTGGCCAGGGCAAACACTGAAGCTTTCTTT	CASSLARANTEAFF
-	TRBV2	once	TRBJ2-3	TGTGCCAGCAGTGATAGCGGCACAGATACGCAGTATTTT	CASSDSGTDTQYF
TRBD1	TRBV14	few	TRBJ1-5	TGTGCCAGCAGCTTCAGGGGGGTCAATCAGCCCCAGCATTTT	CASSFRGVNQPQHF
-	TRBV11-2	-	TRBJ1-1	TGTGCCAGCAGCATTCCGGTAGGACAGCGGAAGAACACTGAAGCTTTCTTT	CASSIPVGQRKNTEAFF
-	TRBV6-5	-	TRBJ2-2	TGTGCCAGCGGCGGGGATAACAGGGAGCTGTTTTTT	CASGGDNRELFF
-	TRBV4-1	-	TRBJ2-7	TGCGCCAGCAGCCAAGTGCGTGGGAGCGGCTACGAGCAGTACTTC	CASSQVRGSGYEQYF
-	TRBV6-1	-	TRBJ2-7	TGTGCCAGCAGTCCGGGACATATGGAATACGAGCAGTACTTC	CASSPGHMEYEQYF
TRBD2	TRBV13	-	TRBJ2-4	TGTGCCAGCAGCTTAGGGCTAGCGGGCTTGGTAAACATTCAGTACTTC	CASSLGLAGLVNIQYF